These 15 T cell receptor beta chains were all obtained from the same sample, sequenced in a study of CD8 T cells in Susac syndrome. An amount of RNA that ranged from roughly 0.45 to 1 ug was reverse transcribed with random hexamers. One entry per CDR3 protein, called by TCRdb with MiXCR from the immunoSEQ multiplex PCR reads. The data hold 120,000 to 150,000 distinct CDR3 sequences, with roughly 95% observed a single time. Sequencing input: CD4+ T cells from PBMCs. The source of these receptors is a human donor in good health.

The genes are TRBV5-5 and TRBJ2-7, with D perhaps TRBD1 (6 bases). The V gene's germline CDR1 is SGHKS and CDR2 YYEKEE (reference sequence). The CDR3 length is 15 residues. V lost 3 bases to trimming and J lost 2 bases, with 15 bases between them. CDR3 in amino acids: CASSWGTSGPYEQYF. CDR3 sequence (DNA): TGTGCCAGCAGCTGGGGGACATCCGGACCCTACGAGCAGTACTTC.

CDR3 DNA: TGCGCCAGCAGCTCAACCGGGACTCAGAAAGCCAAAAACATTCAGTACTTC. This sequence encodes CASSSTGTQKAKNIQYF. This chain connects TRBV5-1 to TRBJ2-4, with a weak D call TRBD2 (6 bases). V lost 3 bases and J lost 0, with 16 bases in between. CDR1 and CDR2 (germline): SGHRS, YFSETQ. The CDR3 length is 17 residues. The variable domain in full, completed from reference TRBV5-1 and TRBJ2-4, reads KAGVTQTPRYLIKTRGQQVTLSCSPISGHRSVSWYQQTPGQGLQFLFEYFSETQRNKGNFPGRFSGRQFSNSRSEMNVSTLELGDSALYLCASSSTGTQKAKNIQYFGAGTRLSVL.

This chain uses TRBV20-1 with TRBJ1-1; D gene ambiguous. Germline V lookup: CDR1 DFQATT, CDR2 SNEGSKA (reference sequence). This CDR3 region has 12 residues. Trimming took off 3 bases at V and 2 bases at J, with 7 bases between the two ends. The CDR3 DNA sequence: TGCAGTGCTAGTTACAGCAACACTGAAGCTTTCTTT. Amino acids: CSASYSNTEAFF.

J is TRBJ1-2 and V is TRBV6-6; 9 bases agree with TRBD1. The CDR3 consists of 15 residues. Germline assignment: CDR1 MNHNY and CDR2 SVGAGI (reference sequence). V dropped 6 bases and J dropped 8; count of bases not matched to a gene: 13. The CDR3 nucleotides are TGTGCCAGCAGAAGTCTGTCCGGACAGGGGAGCGGCTACACCTTC. Amino acids: CASRSLSGQGSGYTF.

CDR3 nucleotides: TGTGCCAGCAGTCGACTAGCGGGAGCCAATGAGCAGTTCTTC. It specifies CASSRLAGANEQFF. This rearrangement joins TRBV12-3 or TRBV12-4 to TRBJ2-1; 12 nucleotides match TRBD2. J gave up 6 bases and V 5 bases, and 2 bases lay outside the gene matches. This CDR3 has 14 amino acids.

The rearrangement joins TRBV10-3 to TRBJ2-6; D is ambiguous. Germline CDR1 reads ENHRY; CDR2 reads SYGVKD. V was cut by 6 bases and J by 1 base, with 10 bases left in between. CDR3 length: 15 amino acids. The CDR3 DNA reads as TGTGCCATCAGGCTACAGCGATCTGGGGCCAACGTCCTGACTTTC. The encoded protein is CAIRLQRSGANVLTF.

The chain has TRBV18 and TRBJ2-5, with a weak D call TRBD1 (5 bases). The CDR3 consists of 13 residues. Between the trimmed V and J ends, which lost 6 bases and 2 bases, there was a span of 10 bases. Germline CDR1 and CDR2: KGHSH and LQKENI. CDR3 sequence: CASSPAGQETQYF. The CDR3 nucleotides are TGTGCCAGCTCCCCAGCAGGGCAAGAGACCCAGTACTTC.

Of note for this clonotype: A read error may account for a junction end that differs from germline. V and J are TRBV5-1 and TRBJ2-1; 12 nucleotides match TRBD2. Germline V gives CDR1 SGHRS, CDR2 YFSETQ. This CDR3 is 15 amino acids long. DNA of the CDR3: TGTGCCAGCAGCCCGACTAGCGGGAGTTACAATGAGCAGTTCTTC. Protein: CASSPTSGSYNEQFF.

The chain recombines TRBV20-1 with TRBJ1-2; D not certain. Germline V CDR1 and CDR2: DFQATT, SNEGSKA (reference sequence). Trimming pared 0 bases from V and 6 bases from J, leaving 17 bases between. The CDR3 is made up of 15 amino acids. The CDR3 protein is CSARDPPATGHGYTF. As DNA, the CDR3 is TGCAGTGCTAGAGATCCCCCCGCTACCGGGCATGGCTACACCTTC.

The chain couples TRBV4-1 to TRBJ2-6; weak D call: TRBD2 (5 bases). From germline, CDR1 is MGHRA and CDR2 YSYEKL. The CDR3 spans 16 residues. Trimming cost V 1 base and J 2 bases, with 9 bases left between them. DNA for the CDR3: TGCGCCAGCAGCCAAGTTGAGGGTACTGGGGCCAACGTCCTGACTTTC. It yields the protein CASSQVEGTGANVLTF.

The V and J genes are TRBV29-1 and TRBJ2-4; 7 bases match TRBD2. Trimming cost V 3 bases and J 7 bases; bases outside gene matches: 15. The CDR3 has 16 residues. CDR1 SQVTM and CDR2 ANQGSEA come from the germline V gene. CDR3 sequence: CSVEVWGGEGGNIQYF. DNA of the CDR3: TGCAGCGTTGAGGTCTGGGGGGGAGAAGGTGGGAACATTCAGTACTTC.

This chain links TRBV2 with TRBJ1-5; the D is unclear. Germline-derived CDR1 and CDR2 are SNHLY and FYNNEI. V lost 6 bases and J lost 0, with 12 bases in between. The CDR3 length is 15 residues. CDR3 nucleotides: TGTGCCAGCAGCGGACGTGTTATTAGCAATCAGCCCCAGCATTTT. Protein product: CASSGRVISNQPQHF.

The V and J genes are TRBV24-1 and TRBJ2-1, with 8 bases lining up with TRBD2. From germline, CDR1 is KGHDR and CDR2 SFDVKD. Trimming cost V 3 bases and J 4 bases; bases outside gene matches: 7. The CDR3 covers 16 residues. The CDR3 nucleotides are TGTGCCACCAGTGATCCGCGGCCTAGCGGGTACAATGAGCAGTTCTTC. Its protein product is CATSDPRPSGYNEQFF.

V and J are TRBV6-2 or TRBV6-3 and TRBJ1-5; D is undetermined. From germline, CDR1 is MNHEY and CDR2 SVGEGT. Trimming removed 5 bases from V and 1 base from J, with 21 bases in between. This CDR3 spans 18 amino acids. The CDR3 here is CASSNPPGSQDSNQPQHF. Here the CDR3 DNA reads TGTGCCAGCAGTAACCCCCCGGGGAGCCAAGACAGCAATCAGCCCCAGCATTTT.

This clonotype was observed a handful of times. V and J are TRBV19 and TRBJ2-2, with TRBD1 matching 8 bases. Trimming at V came to 7 bases and at J to 6 bases, leaving 10 bases not matched to a gene. This CDR3 has 15 amino acids. Germline V gene data show CDR1 as LNHDA and CDR2 as SQIVND (reference sequence). CDR3 coding DNA: TGTGCCAGTACTGGACGACAGGGGCGATCCGGGGAGCTGTTTTTT. Protein sequence: CASTGRQGRSGELFF.